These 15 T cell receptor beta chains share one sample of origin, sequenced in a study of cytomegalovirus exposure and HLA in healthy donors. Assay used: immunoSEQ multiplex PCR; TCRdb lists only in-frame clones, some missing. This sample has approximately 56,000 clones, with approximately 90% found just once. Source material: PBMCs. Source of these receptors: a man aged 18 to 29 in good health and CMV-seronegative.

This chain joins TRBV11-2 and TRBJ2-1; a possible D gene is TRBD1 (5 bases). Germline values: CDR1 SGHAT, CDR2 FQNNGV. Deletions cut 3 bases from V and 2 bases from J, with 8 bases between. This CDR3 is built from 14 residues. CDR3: CASSFETAYNEQFF. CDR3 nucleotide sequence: TGTGCCAGCAGCTTTGAGACAGCCTACAATGAGCAGTTCTTC.

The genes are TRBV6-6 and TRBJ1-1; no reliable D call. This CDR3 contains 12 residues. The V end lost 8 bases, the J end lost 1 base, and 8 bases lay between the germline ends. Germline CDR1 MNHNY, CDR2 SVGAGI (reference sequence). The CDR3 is CASVTGNTEAFF. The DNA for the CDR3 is TGTGCCAGCGTAACGGGGAACACTGAAGCTTTCTTT.

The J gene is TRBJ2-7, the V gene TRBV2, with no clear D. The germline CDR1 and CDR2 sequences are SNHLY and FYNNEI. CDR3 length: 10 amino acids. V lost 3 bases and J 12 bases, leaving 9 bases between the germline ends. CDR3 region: CASSENARYF. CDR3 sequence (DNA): TGTGCCAGCAGTGAGAACGCGCGGTACTTC.

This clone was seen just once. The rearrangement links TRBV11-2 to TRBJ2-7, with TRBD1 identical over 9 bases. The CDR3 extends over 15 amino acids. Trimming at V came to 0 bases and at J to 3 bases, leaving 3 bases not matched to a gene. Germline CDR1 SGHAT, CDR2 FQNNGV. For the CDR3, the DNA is TGTGCCAGCAGCTTAGACGGGACAGGGCACTACGAGCAGTACTTC. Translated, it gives CASSLDGTGHYEQYF.

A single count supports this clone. CDR3 nucleotides: TGTGCCAGCAGCCAAGATGGCCCTGGGGCCAACGTCCTGACTTTC. Residues: CASSQDGPGANVLTF. The rearrangement uses TRBV14 and TRBJ2-6; D ambiguous. Deletions cut 0 bases from V and 2 bases from J, with 5 bases between. CDR1 is SGHDN and CDR2 is FVKESK in the germline V gene. The CDR3 length is 15 residues. Together with reference TRBV14 and TRBJ2-6, the CDR3 gives the full variable domain: EAGVTQFPSHSVIEKGQTVTLRCDPISGHDNLYWYRRVMGKEIKFLLHFVKESKQDESGMPNNRFLAERTGGTYSTLKVQPAELEDSGVYFCASSQDGPGANVLTFGAGSRLTVL.

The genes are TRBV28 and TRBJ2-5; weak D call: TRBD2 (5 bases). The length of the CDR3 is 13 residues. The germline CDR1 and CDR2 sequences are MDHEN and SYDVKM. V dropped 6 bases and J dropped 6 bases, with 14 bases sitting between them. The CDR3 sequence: CASSPASRQTQYF. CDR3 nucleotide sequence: TGTGCCAGCAGCCCCGCTAGCCGTCAGACCCAGTACTTC. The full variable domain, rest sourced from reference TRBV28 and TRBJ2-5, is DVKVTQSSRYLVKRTGEKVFLECVQDMDHENMFWYRQDPGLGLRLIYFSYDVKMKEKGDIPEGYSVSREKKERFSLILESASTNQTSMYLCASSPASRQTQYFGPGTRLLVL.

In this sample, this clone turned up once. CDR3 in DNA: TGCGCCAGCAGCTTGGAACAGGGAAGATCTGCTGGCTACACCTTC. It codes for CASSLEQGRSAGYTF. The V call is TRBV5-1, the J call TRBJ1-2; perhaps TRBD1 as D (6 bases). Germline values: CDR1 SGHRS, CDR2 YFSETQ. The CDR3 is 15 amino acids. The V end lost 0 bases, the J end lost 7 bases, and 16 bases lay between the germline ends.

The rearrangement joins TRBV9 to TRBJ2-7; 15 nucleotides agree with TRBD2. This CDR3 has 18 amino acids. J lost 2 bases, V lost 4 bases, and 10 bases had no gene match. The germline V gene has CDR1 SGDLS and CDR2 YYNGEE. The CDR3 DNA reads TGTGCCAGCAGCCAAGGGACTAGCGGGAGGACTCTTACCTACGAGCAGTACTTC. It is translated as CASSQGTSGRTLTYEQYF.

CDR3 nucleotides: TGTGCCAGCAGTGAAAGAGGGACAGGGACGTCAAGAAGCTCCTACGAGCAGTACTTC. Its translation is CASSERGTGTSRSSYEQYF. The chain employs TRBV6-1 and TRBJ2-7; 9 bases line up with TRBD1. V shed 2 bases, J shed 0 bases, and the junction held 14 bases outside the gene matches. Germline V lookup: CDR1 MNHNS, CDR2 SASEGT. This CDR3 comprises 19 residues.

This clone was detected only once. CDR3 in DNA: TGTGCCAGCAGTTTGATAGGGACAGGGATTTTTAGCGAGCAGTTCTTC. It specifies CASSLIGTGIFSEQFF. This chain connects TRBV28 to TRBJ2-1; 9 nucleotides align to TRBD1. The CDR3 has 16 residues. Losses at the gene ends were 3 bases for V and 10 bases for J; bases not matched to a gene: 13. Germline V gives CDR1 MDHEN, CDR2 SYDVKM.

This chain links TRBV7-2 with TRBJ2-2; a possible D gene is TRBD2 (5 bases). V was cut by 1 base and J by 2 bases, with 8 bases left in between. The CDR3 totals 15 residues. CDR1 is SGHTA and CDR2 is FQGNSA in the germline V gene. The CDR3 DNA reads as TGTGCCAGCAGCTTAGTCACGGGAAACACCGGGGAGCTGTTTTTT. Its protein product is CASSLVTGNTGELFF.

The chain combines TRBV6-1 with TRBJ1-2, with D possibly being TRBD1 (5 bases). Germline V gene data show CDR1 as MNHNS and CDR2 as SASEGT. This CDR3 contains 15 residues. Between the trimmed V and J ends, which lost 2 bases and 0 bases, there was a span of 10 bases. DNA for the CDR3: TGTGCCAGCAGTGAACACGGGGGTTCTAACTATGGCTACACCTTC. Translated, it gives CASSEHGGSNYGYTF.

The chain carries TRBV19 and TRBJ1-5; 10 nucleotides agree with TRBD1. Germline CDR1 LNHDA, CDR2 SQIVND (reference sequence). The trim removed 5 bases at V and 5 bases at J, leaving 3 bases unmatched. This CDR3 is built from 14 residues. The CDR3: CASSGQGGYQPQHF. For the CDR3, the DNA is TGTGCCAGTAGTGGACAGGGGGGATATCAGCCCCAGCATTTT.

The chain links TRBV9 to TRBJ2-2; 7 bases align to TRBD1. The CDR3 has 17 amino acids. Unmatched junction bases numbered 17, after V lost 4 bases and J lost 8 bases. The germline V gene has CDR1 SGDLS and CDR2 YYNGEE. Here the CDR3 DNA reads TGTGCCAGCAGCACCCCTTCTCGACAGGGAGTTTCGGGGGAGCTGTTTTTT. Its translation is CASSTPSRQGVSGELFF.

DNA for the CDR3: TGCGCCAGCAGCCAAGAAATGGGCAGTCAAAGCACAGATACGCAGTATTTT. Translation: CASSQEMGSQSTDTQYF. The rearrangement links TRBV4-1 to TRBJ2-3; D is undetermined. This CDR3 region has 17 residues. Germline V gene lookup returns CDR1 MGHRA and CDR2 YSYEKL. Between the trimmed V and J ends, which lost 0 bases and 0 bases, there was a span of 13 bases.